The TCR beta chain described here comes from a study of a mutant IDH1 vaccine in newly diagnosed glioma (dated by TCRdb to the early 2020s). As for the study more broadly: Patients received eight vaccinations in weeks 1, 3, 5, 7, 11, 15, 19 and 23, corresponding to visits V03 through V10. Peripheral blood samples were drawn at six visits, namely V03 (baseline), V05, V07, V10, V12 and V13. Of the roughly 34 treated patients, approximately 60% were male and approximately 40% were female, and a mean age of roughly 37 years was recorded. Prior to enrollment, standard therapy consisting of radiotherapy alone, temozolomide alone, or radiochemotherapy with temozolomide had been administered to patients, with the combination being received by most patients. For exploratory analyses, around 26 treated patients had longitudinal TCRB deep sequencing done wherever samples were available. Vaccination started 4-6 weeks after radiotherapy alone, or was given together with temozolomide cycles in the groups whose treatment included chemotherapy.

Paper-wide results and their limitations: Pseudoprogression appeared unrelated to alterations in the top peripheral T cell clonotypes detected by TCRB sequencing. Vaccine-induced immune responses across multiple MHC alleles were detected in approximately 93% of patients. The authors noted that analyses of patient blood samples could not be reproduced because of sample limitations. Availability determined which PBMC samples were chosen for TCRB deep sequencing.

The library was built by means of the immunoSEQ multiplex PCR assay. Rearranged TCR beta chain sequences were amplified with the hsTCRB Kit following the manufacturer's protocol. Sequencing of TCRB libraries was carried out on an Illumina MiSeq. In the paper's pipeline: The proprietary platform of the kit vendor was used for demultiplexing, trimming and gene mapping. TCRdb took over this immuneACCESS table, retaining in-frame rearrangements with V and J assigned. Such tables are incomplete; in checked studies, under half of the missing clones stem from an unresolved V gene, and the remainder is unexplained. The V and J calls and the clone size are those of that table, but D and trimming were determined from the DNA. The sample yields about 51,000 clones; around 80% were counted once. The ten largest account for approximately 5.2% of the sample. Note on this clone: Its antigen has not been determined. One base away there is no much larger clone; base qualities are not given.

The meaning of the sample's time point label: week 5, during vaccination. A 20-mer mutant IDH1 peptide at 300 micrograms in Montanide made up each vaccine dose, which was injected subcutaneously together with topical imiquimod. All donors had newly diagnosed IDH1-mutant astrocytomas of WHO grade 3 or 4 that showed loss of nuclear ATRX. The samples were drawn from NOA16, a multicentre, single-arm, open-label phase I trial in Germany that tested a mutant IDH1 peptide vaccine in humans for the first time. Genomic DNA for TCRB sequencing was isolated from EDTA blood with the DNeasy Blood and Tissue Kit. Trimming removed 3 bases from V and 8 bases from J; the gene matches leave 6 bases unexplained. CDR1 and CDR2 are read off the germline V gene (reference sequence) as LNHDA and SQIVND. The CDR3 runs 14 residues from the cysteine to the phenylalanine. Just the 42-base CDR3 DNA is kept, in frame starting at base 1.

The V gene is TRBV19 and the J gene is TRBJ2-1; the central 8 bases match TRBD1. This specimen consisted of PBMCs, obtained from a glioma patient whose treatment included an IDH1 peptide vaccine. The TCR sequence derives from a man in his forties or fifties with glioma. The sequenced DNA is TGTGCCAGTAGTATGGCAGGGGGCCGGGATGAGCAGTTCTTC. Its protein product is CASSMAGGRDEQFF.